This TCR beta chain was documented in a study of PD-L1 blockade in urothelial cancer (dated by TCRdb to between 2016 and 2019). With regard to the full study: Every patient began therapy at some point between 2013 and 2015 and was given atezolizumab 1,200 mg intravenously every 3 weeks. About 90% of the roughly 29 patients were males with bladder-origin urothelial cancer, and about 65% of the 29 reported a prior smoking history. Patients had an ECOG performance status of 0 or 1 and had received between 0 and 3 prior chemotherapy regimens. Blood samples were analyzed 3 weeks after the start of treatment (second dose) and 6 weeks after the start of treatment. Blood samples yielded a median of roughly 140,000 T cells and roughly 83,000 unique TCRs, with median clonality roughly 0.084. Somatic, immune and clinical correlates of response to PD-L1 blockade with atezolizumab in urothelial cancer were the focus of an exploratory multi-omic analysis. Pretreatment tumor samples, along with matched peripheral blood serially collected before and after atezolizumab treatment, were subjected to TCR sequencing. Durable clinical benefit was defined as a progression-free survival longer than 6 months, and TCR features were additionally tested against progression-free survival and overall survival. In the same patients, whole exome sequencing and RNA sequencing of pretreatment tumors were performed in addition to TCR sequencing. Some ten patients reached durable clinical benefit, while about 19 patients did not. Around 30 patients had pretreatment blood TCR-seq, some 24 had at least one posttreatment blood collection, and some 24 had tumor TCR-seq. The research as a whole found: Patients with durable benefit showed greater expansion of tumor-associated TCR clones in peripheral blood 3 weeks after starting treatment (n of about 22, p = 0.022). Improved progression-free and overall survival was found to be associated with pretreatment peripheral blood TCR clonality below the median. Because of the small sample size (n ≈ 31) and the many exploratory analyses performed, the results are intended to be regarded as hypothesis-generating.

A total of around 30 patients with locally advanced or metastatic urothelial carcinoma, treated at Memorial Sloan Kettering on a trial protocol, made up the cohort. Peripheral blood mononuclear cells were collected pretreatment and during treatment, with between 1 and 8 total time points per patient. The Qiagen DNeasy Blood extraction kit was used to purify genomic DNA from total PBMCs and tumor samples. PBMCs were collected pretreatment and during treatment, and were isolated and stored as previously described. The germline V gene specifies SNHLY as CDR1 and FYNNEI as CDR2. From the cysteine up to the phenylalanine, the CDR3 has a length of 12 residues. Solely the CDR3 DNA is kept, with 36 bases framed from the first base. V lost 3 bases and J lost 5 bases; the stretch between them is 7 bases long. A remark on this clone: The specificity of this receptor is unknown. No base quality information exists; no much larger clone differs at one position.

Synthetic TCR analog templates were spiked into each PCR to estimate absolute template abundance from read counts. Using the immunoSEQ assay, TCRbeta CDR3 regions were amplified from genomic DNA with bias-controlled V and J gene primers. Sequencing of rearranged TCRbeta segments was done at approximately 20X coverage. For the original study's pipeline: Clustering was used to correct sequencing errors, and CDR3s were annotated against IMGT to assign V, D and J genes. Only productive TCRbeta rearrangements were used in downstream analyses, excluding out-of-frame or stop-codon sequences. Clonality was computed as one minus Shannon entropy normalized by the log of the number of unique productive sequences. Fisher's exact test with Benjamini-Hochberg correction, at a threshold of adjusted p below 0.01, was used to find clones that differed between time points or between blood and tumor. This is the immuneACCESS table as TCRdb keeps it, with only in-frame sequences that have V and J called. A part of the clones is gone; compared with another copy, unresolved V genes explain less than half, and the rest is unexplained. The D gene and trimming were derived from the DNA, and the V and J assignments and clone size from that table. For this sample the table gives around 70,000 clones, of which around 80% were detected only once. The ten top clones hold less than 5.5% of the sample.

Sequenced material: PBMCs, taken around atezolizumab (anti-PD-L1) treatment. This TCR was recovered from a man aged 65-85 years with urothelial cancer. The chain is made from TRBV2 and TRBJ2-5; the D gene assignment is ambiguous. The CDR3 region has the sequence CASSDPVETQYF. The sequence in DNA is TGTGCCAGCAGTGACCCGGTGGAGACCCAGTACTTC.